These 27 T cell receptor beta chains share one sample of origin, sequenced in a study of shared clonotypes between healthy human individuals. Measured with immunoSEQ multiplex PCR; TCRdb has only the in-frame clones, and not every one. The profile covers some 580,000 clones, with less than 98% appearing a single time and 0.055% to 0.07% taken by the ten largest. Sequencing input: naive CD4+ T cells sorted from blood. Subset specified: CD45RA+ positively selected. These TCRs come from a woman aged 25 to 39 in good health.

The chain recombines TRBV5-5 with TRBJ2-5; D is ambiguous. CDR3 length: 15 amino acids. Trimming cost V 0 bases and J 3 bases, with 12 bases left between them. The germline gives CDR1 SGHKS, CDR2 YYEKEE (reference sequence). This chain's CDR3 is CASSLAGGPEETQYF. CDR3 coding DNA: TGTGCCAGCAGCTTGGCCGGCGGCCCTGAAGAGACCCAGTACTTC.

The chain joins TRBV7-9 to TRBJ1-2; D might be TRBD1 (6 bases). This CDR3 is built from 14 residues. Per the germline V gene, CDR1 is SEHNR and CDR2 is FQNEAQ (reference sequence). Trimming pared 6 bases from V and 10 bases from J, leaving 21 bases between. The CDR3 protein is CASSQRGDLWDYTF. The CDR3 bases are TGTGCCAGCAGTCAGAGGGGGGATCTATGGGACTACACCTTC.

On this clone: Other nucleotide sequences in the sample specify the same CDR3. The chain is built from TRBV7-2 and TRBJ2-5, with D perhaps given as TRBD1 or TRBD2 (5 bases each). V lost 2 bases, J lost 4 bases, and 8 bases lay in between. Germline V lookup: CDR1 SGHTA, CDR2 FQGNSA. The CDR3 has 13 amino acids. CDR3: CASSLSGLETQYF. The DNA of the CDR3 is TGTGCCAGCAGCTTATCGGGGCTAGAGACCCAGTACTTC.

The chain is built from TRBV28 and TRBJ2-2; TRBD2 matches at 8 bases. CDR1 MDHEN and CDR2 SYDVKM come from the germline V gene. J gave up 4 bases and V 5 bases, and 9 bases lay outside the gene matches. The CDR3 loop spans 16 amino acids. In DNA form, the CDR3 reads TGTGCCAGCAGTGGGACGGGACTAGTCCGCACCGGGGAGCTGTTTTTT. It encodes CASSGTGLVRTGELFF.

The chain carries TRBV28 and TRBJ1-2; D ambiguous. CDR3 length equals 12 residues. In germline, CDR1 is MDHEN, CDR2 SYDVKM. V was trimmed by 4 bases and J by 4 bases, leaving 7 bases between them. CDR3 in amino acids: CASSYPGYGYTF. CDR3 nucleotide sequence: TGTGCCAGCAGTTACCCAGGCTATGGCTACACCTTC.

Turning to this clone: In the same sample, other DNA sequences code for this CDR3. The CDR3, as DNA: TGTGCCAGCAGCTTAGGCAGGAACTACGAGCAGTACTTC. This translates into CASSLGRNYEQYF. This chain connects TRBV11-2 to TRBJ2-7; no firm D call. This CDR3 contains 13 residues. Germline V gene sequence: CDR1 SGHAT, CDR2 FQNNGV. Trimming left V 1 base short and J 3 bases short, with 7 bases between. The whole variable domain, remainder taken from reference TRBV11-2 and TRBJ2-7, is EAGVAQSPRYKIIEKRQSVAFWCNPISGHATLYWYQQILGQGPKLLIQFQNNGVVDDSQLPKDRFSAERLKGVDSTLKIQPAKLEDSAVYLCASSLGRNYEQYFGPGTRLTVT.

This chain links TRBV5-8 with TRBJ1-4; the match to TRBD1 covers 9 bases. CDR1 and CDR2 (germline): SGHTS, YDEGEE. The CDR3 length is 16 residues. J gave up 7 bases and V 0 bases, and 7 bases lay outside the gene matches. The CDR3 DNA reads as TGTGCCAGCAGCTTGGCAGGGACAGGGCGTCGTGAAAAACTGTTTTTT. Protein sequence: CASSLAGTGRREKLFF. Looking up the rest from reference TRBV5-8 and TRBJ1-4 gives the full variable domain: EAGVTQSPTHLIKTRGQQATLRCSPISGHTSVYWYQQALGLGLQFLLWYDEGEERNRGNFPPRFSGRQFPNYSSELNVNALELEDSALYLCASSLAGTGRREKLFFGSGTQLSVL.

The V call is TRBV7-3, the J call TRBJ2-7; perhaps TRBD2 as D (5 bases). CDR1 is SGHTA and CDR2 is FQGTGA in the germline V gene. The length of the CDR3 is 17 residues. Trimming stripped 5 bases from V and 2 bases from J, with 22 bases between. CDR3 sequence (DNA): TGTGCCAGCAGCATCGGTCCGCAGGCCGCGGGTGCCTACGAGCAGTACTTC. Translated, it gives CASSIGPQAAGAYEQYF.

V usage is TRBV7-9 and J usage is TRBJ2-3; D is undetermined. Germline V gene lookup returns CDR1 SEHNR and CDR2 FQNEAQ (reference sequence). CDR3 length: 12 amino acids. Trimming shortened V by 3 bases and J by 6 bases, and 7 bases separated the two germline ends. In DNA, the CDR3 is TGTGCCAGCAGCTTGAACTACGATACGCAGTATTTT. It codes for CASSLNYDTQYF.

This chain links TRBV19 with TRBJ1-5; no definite D call. V lost 6 bases and J lost 1, with 7 bases in between. This CDR3 region has 13 residues. Germline V gene sequence: CDR1 LNHDA, CDR2 SQIVND (reference sequence). DNA for the CDR3: TGTGCCAGTAGGAGATCGAGCAATCAGCCCCAGCATTTT. The encoded protein is CASRRSSNQPQHF.

This chain links TRBV28 with TRBJ1-6; a possible D gene is TRBD1 (6 bases). With 5 bases removed from V and 6 bases from J, the gap between germline ends came to 17 bases. Per germline, CDR1 MDHEN and CDR2 SYDVKM. The CDR3 is made up of 16 amino acids. The CDR3 reads CASSTKTGKPNSPLHF. The CDR3 nucleotides are TGTGCCAGCAGTACCAAGACAGGCAAACCTAATTCACCCCTCCACTTT.

The chain uses TRBV19 and TRBJ1-1; D gene ambiguous. Germline CDR1 is LNHDA and CDR2 is SQIVND (reference sequence). V lost 5 bases to trimming and J lost 1 base, with 14 bases between them. The CDR3 runs to 15 residues. CDR3 residues: CASSPRRRTNTEAFF. CDR3 DNA: TGTGCCAGTAGTCCGCGAAGGAGAACGAACACTGAAGCTTTCTTT.

The rearrangement uses TRBV13 and TRBJ1-6; D might be TRBD1 (5 bases). The CDR3 loop spans 16 amino acids. The V and J ends lost 5 bases and 7 bases respectively, with 18 bases between them. CDR1 and CDR2 from the germline V gene are PRHDT and FYEKMQ (reference sequence). The CDR3, as DNA: TGTGCCAGCAGCCTTAATCCCCAGGGTGGGAATTCACCCCTCCACTTT. Amino acids: CASSLNPQGGNSPLHF.

V usage is TRBV2 and J usage is TRBJ2-3; TRBD2 is a possible D gene (5 bases). Per the germline V gene, CDR1 is SNHLY and CDR2 is FYNNEI. The CDR3 totals 13 residues. V was cut by 5 bases and J by 2 bases, with 8 bases left in between. CDR3 protein: CASSYRDTDTQYF. The CDR3, as DNA: TGTGCCAGCAGTTACCGGGACACAGATACGCAGTATTTT.

The chain recombines TRBV6-5 with TRBJ1-1; D perhaps matches TRBD1 (6 bases). The CDR3 is 16 amino acids. Germline V gives CDR1 MNHEY, CDR2 SVGAGI. V was shortened by 2 bases and J by 5 bases, with 18 bases between the two germline ends. The DNA for the CDR3 is TGTGCCAGCAGTTACGGTAGGGGGGGTAGAAAAACTGAAGCTTTCTTT. This encodes CASSYGRGGRKTEAFF.

The chain has TRBV28 and TRBJ2-7; 13 bases are a match to TRBD2. The CDR3 is made up of 15 amino acids. Trimming cost V 6 bases and J 2 bases; bases outside gene matches: 4. Germline CDR1 reads MDHEN; CDR2 reads SYDVKM. CDR3 sequence reads: CASRGGTSGAYEQYF. The CDR3 bases are TGTGCCAGCAGGGGAGGGACTAGCGGGGCCTACGAGCAGTACTTC.

The J gene is TRBJ2-1, the V gene TRBV28, with 13 positions matching TRBD2. Per germline, CDR1 MDHEN and CDR2 SYDVKM. The CDR3 contains 17 residues. V lost 5 bases, J lost 6 bases, and 10 bases stayed unmatched. Here the CDR3 DNA reads TGTGCCAGCAGTCTCGGGACTAGCGGGATGGGTGGCAATGAGCAGTTCTTC. It encodes CASSLGTSGMGGNEQFF.

The chain employs TRBV6-1 and TRBJ1-4; weak D call: TRBD1 (5 bases). Looked up from germline, CDR1 is MNHNS and CDR2 is SASEGT. Trimming took 10 bases from V and 5 from J, leaving 14 bases between them. The CDR3 runs to 13 residues. This chain's CDR3 is CATGRQLNEKLFF. In DNA form, the CDR3 reads TGTGCCACCGGAAGACAGTTGAATGAAAAACTGTTTTTT.

The chain recombines TRBV11-1 with TRBJ2-7; D not certain. The germline V and J ends were trimmed by 1 base and 2 bases, with 9 bases remaining between them. The germline CDR1 and CDR2 sequences are SGHAT and FQDESV (reference sequence). The CDR3 covers 14 residues. The CDR3 sequence: CASSLVAGTYEQYF. In DNA form, the CDR3 reads TGTGCCAGCAGCTTAGTAGCAGGAACCTACGAGCAGTACTTC.

The V gene is TRBV2, the J gene TRBJ2-7, with D perhaps TRBD1 (6 bases). CDR1 and CDR2 from the germline V gene are SNHLY and FYNNEI. The CDR3 consists of 16 residues. Trimming pared 3 bases from V and 0 bases from J, leaving 15 bases between. CDR3 protein: CASSDPPGVSSYEQYF. The CDR3 bases are TGTGCCAGCAGTGATCCCCCAGGGGTAAGCTCCTACGAGCAGTACTTC.

The CDR3 coding sequence is TGTGCCAGTAGTATAGATGCGGGAGGGCCGCAAGAGACCCAGTACTTC. Amino acid sequence: CASSIDAGGPQETQYF. The rearrangement joins TRBV19 to TRBJ2-5, with 9 positions matching TRBD2. Per the germline V gene, CDR1 is LNHDA and CDR2 is SQIVND (reference sequence). This CDR3 region has 16 residues. The trim removed 0 bases at V and 2 bases at J, leaving 4 bases unmatched.

V and J are TRBV2 and TRBJ1-5; 7 nucleotides match TRBD1. CDR3 length: 14 residues. CDR1 and CDR2 from the germline V gene are SNHLY and FYNNEI. V was clipped by 5 bases and J by 5 bases; unmatched bases: 6. DNA of the CDR3: TGTGCCAGCAGTTCGCAGGGGGTGGATCAGCCCCAGCATTTT. Protein: CASSSQGVDQPQHF.

In its sample, this clone was seen a few times. This chain uses TRBV30 with TRBJ1-4; no firm D call. CDR1 and CDR2 (germline): GTSNPN, SVGIG (reference sequence). The CDR3 totals 12 residues. With 3 bases removed from V and 12 bases from J, the gap between germline ends came to 14 bases. The CDR3 is CAWRPAFGELFF. CDR3 DNA: TGTGCCTGGAGACCTGCTTTTGGGGAACTGTTTTTT.

The chain joins TRBV28 to TRBJ1-1, with 8 positions matching TRBD1. Germline CDR1 reads MDHEN; CDR2 reads SYDVKM. The CDR3 has 15 residues. J lost 6 bases, V lost 5 bases, and 11 bases had no gene match. The CDR3 bases are TGTGCCAGCAGTAAACTCAGGGGGCGGGTATCTGAAGCTTTCTTT. Translating it yields CASSKLRGRVSEAFF.

The V call is TRBV28, the J call TRBJ2-7, with 8 bases lining up with TRBD1. Germline V lookup: CDR1 MDHEN, CDR2 SYDVKM. The CDR3 consists of 16 residues. Trimming removed 2 bases from V and 5 bases from J; junction bases left unmatched: 11. The CDR3 DNA is TGTGCCAGCAGTTTAGGCGATGGGACAGGTCTCGACGAGCAGTACTTC. It is translated as CASSLGDGTGLDEQYF.

The chain combines TRBV5-6 with TRBJ2-5, with D hard to call. With the DNA end fitting TRBJ2-7 better, the J assignment may be wrong. Germline-derived CDR1 and CDR2 are SGHDT and YYEEEE. There are 11 residues in the CDR3. The CDR3 coding sequence is TGTGCCAGCAGCTCCTACTACGAGCAGTACTTC. Its translation is CASSSYYEQYF.

This clone was seen just once. The CDR3 reads CASSDSGSTDTQYF. In nucleotides, the CDR3 is TGTGCCAGCAGTGACTCGGGTAGCACAGATACGCAGTATTTT. V is TRBV6-4 and J is TRBJ2-3; D is ambiguous. The V gene's germline CDR1 is MRHNA and CDR2 SNTAGT. This CDR3 contains 14 residues. The ends were cut back, 0 bases at V and 0 bases at J, with 4 bases in the middle.